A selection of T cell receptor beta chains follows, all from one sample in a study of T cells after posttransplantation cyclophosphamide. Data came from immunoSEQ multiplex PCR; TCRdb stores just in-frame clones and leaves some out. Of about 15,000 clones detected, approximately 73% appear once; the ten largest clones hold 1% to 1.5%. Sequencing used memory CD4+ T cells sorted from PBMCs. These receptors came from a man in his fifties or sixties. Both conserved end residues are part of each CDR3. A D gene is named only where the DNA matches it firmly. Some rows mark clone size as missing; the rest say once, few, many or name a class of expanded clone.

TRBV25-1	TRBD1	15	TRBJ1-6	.	CASSADRGYNSPLHF	TGTGCCAGCAGTGCGGACAGGGGATATAATTCACCCCTCCACTTT
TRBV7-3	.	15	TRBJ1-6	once	CASSSSTAQRAPLHF	TGTGCCAGCAGCTCTTCGACAGCCCAGCGGGCACCCCTCCACTTT
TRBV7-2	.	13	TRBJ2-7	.	CASALQVTYEQYF	TGTGCCTCGGCGCTTCAGGTTACCTACGAGCAGTACTTC
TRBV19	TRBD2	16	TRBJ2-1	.	CASSIARTGGHNEQFF	TGTGCCAGTAGTATAGCCCGTACGGGGGGACACAATGAGCAGTTCTTC
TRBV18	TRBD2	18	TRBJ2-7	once	CASSSRETSGISSYEQYF	TGTGCCAGCTCATCCAGGGAGACTAGCGGGATAAGCTCCTACGAGCAGTACTTC
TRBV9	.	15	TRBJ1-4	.	CASSPRVSGGEKLFF	TGTGCCAGCAGCCCCCGAGTGTCCGGGGGAGAAAAACTGTTTTTT
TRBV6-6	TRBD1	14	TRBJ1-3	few	CASHRGNSGNTIYF	TGTGCCAGCCACAGGGGGAATTCTGGAAACACCATATATTTT
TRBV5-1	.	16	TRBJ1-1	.	CASSSVWGGMNTEAFF	TGCGCCAGCAGCTCTGTTTGGGGGGGAATGAACACTGAAGCTTTCTTT
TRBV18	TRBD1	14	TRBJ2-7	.	CASSRDRGSYEQYF	TGTGCCAGCTCACGGGACAGGGGGAGCTACGAGCAGTACTTC
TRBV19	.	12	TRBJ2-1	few	CASSPLGSEQFF	TGTGCCAGTAGTCCTCTAGGAAGCGAGCAGTTCTTC
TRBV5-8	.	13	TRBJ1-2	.	CASSLTASYGYTF	TGTGCCAGCAGCTTAACAGCTTCCTATGGCTACACCTTC
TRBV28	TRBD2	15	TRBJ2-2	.	CASSRGLVLAGELFF	TGTGCCAGCAGCCGCGGACTAGTCTTGGCCGGGGAGCTGTTTTTT
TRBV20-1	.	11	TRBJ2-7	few	CSATPSSQQYF	TGCAGTGCCACACCTTCAAGTCAGCAGTACTTC
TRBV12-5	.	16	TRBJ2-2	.	CASGFRYAANTGELFF	TGTGCTAGTGGTTTTCGGTACGCCGCGAACACCGGGGAGCTGTTTTTT
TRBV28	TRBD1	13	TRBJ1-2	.	CASSLRDSYGYTF	TGTGCCAGCAGTTTACGGGACAGCTATGGCTACACCTTC
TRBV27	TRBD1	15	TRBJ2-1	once	CASREQGLSFNEQFF	TGTGCCAGCAGGGAACAGGGGCTTTCCTTCAATGAGCAGTTCTTC
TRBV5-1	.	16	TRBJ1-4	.	CASSPSEGVRYEKLFF	TGCGCCAGCAGCCCAAGTGAAGGAGTGCGCTATGAAAAACTGTTTTTT
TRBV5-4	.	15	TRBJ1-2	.	CASRPDRIANYGYTF	TGTGCCAGCAGGCCAGACAGAATAGCTAACTATGGCTACACCTTC
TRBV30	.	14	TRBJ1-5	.	CAWSSRLENQPQHF	TGTGCCTGGAGTTCTCGACTGGAAAATCAGCCCCAGCATTTT
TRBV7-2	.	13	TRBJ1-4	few	CASSFGVTEKLFF	TGTGCCAGCAGCTTCGGGGTTACTGAAAAACTGTTTTTT
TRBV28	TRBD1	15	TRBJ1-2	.	CASSLGGGGDYGYTF	TGTGCCAGCAGTTTAGGAGGGGGCGGTGACTATGGCTACACCTTC
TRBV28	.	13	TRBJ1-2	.	CATRDDTNYGYTF	TGTGCCACGCGGGACGACACTAACTATGGCTACACCTTC
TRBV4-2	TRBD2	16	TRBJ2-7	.	CASSQDSGGSSYEQYF	TGTGCCAGCAGCCAAGATAGCGGGGGCAGCTCCTACGAGCAGTACTTC
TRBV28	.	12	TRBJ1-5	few	CASRQSNQPQHF	TGTGCCAGCAGACAGAGCAATCAGCCCCAGCATTTT
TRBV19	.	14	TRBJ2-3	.	CASSGRAESDTQYF	TGTGCCAGTTCCGGCAGGGCCGAGTCCGATACGCAGTATTTT
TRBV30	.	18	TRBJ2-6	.	CAWRGLGRVSSGANVLTF	TGTGCCTGGAGGGGCCTGGGCCGAGTTTCCTCTGGGGCCAACGTCCTGACTTTC
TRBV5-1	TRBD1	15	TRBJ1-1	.	CASSQTGTGNTEAFF	TGCGCCAGCAGCCAAACCGGGACAGGTAATACTGAAGCTTTCTTT
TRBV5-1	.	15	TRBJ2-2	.	CASSFQGLDTGELFF	TGCGCCAGCAGCTTCCAGGGGTTGGACACCGGGGAGCTGTTTTTT
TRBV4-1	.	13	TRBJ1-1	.	CASKGPRGAEAFF	TGCGCCAGCAAGGGACCGCGGGGGGCTGAAGCTTTCTTT
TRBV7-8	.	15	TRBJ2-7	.	CASSPPGAASYEQYF	TGTGCCAGCAGCCCCCCAGGGGCAGCCTCCTACGAGCAGTACTTC
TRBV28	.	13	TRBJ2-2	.	CASSLSSIGELFF	TGTGCCAGCAGTTTATCTAGTATTGGGGAGCTGTTTTTT
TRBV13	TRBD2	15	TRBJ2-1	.	CASSSQRGRDNEQFF	TGTGCCAGCAGCTCCCAGCGGGGTCGGGACAATGAGCAGTTCTTC